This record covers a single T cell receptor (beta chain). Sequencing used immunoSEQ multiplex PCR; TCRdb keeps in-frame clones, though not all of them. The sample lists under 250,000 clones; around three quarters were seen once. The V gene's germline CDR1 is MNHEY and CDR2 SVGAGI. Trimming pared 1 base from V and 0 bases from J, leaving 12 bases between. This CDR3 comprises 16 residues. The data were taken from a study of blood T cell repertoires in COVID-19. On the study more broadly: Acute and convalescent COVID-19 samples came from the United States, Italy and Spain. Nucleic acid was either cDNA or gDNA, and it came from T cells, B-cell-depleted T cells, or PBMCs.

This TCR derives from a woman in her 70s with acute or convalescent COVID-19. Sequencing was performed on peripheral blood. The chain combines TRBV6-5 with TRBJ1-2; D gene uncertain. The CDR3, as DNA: TGTGCCAGCAGTTACTGGGCGGGCGATGCTAACTATGGCTACACCTTC. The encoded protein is CASSYWAGDANYGYTF.